The TCR beta chain described here comes from a study of monozygotic twins with inflammatory bowel disease. The CDR3 runs 15 residues. Germline V gives CDR1 SGHNT, CDR2 YYREEE (reference sequence). Reprocessing the 5' RACE reads, TCRdb reports a single entry for every CDR3 protein and omits DNA. Its listing shows roughly 160,000 distinct CDR3 sequences. Study-level points and caveats: Healthy twins showed more clonotype sharing with others than IBD patients, especially patients with disease activity. Among T cells, the various subtypes were not distinguishable. Backing was not found for a single strong signal or clonotype associated with IBD.

Remarks on this clonotype: What it recognizes is unknown.

The sequenced sample consisted of blood. The J gene is TRBJ2-1, the V gene TRBV5-4. This receptor was identified in a human donor with ulcerative colitis or Crohn's disease, or a healthy co-twin of an affected twin (not recorded which). The CDR3 sequence: CASSLRLWIKNEQFF. Filled out from reference TRBV5-4 and TRBJ2-1, the complete variable domain reads ETGVTQSPTHLIKTRGQQVTLRCSSQSGHNTVSWYQQALGQGPQFIFQYYREEENGRGNFPPRFSGLQFPNYSSELNVNALELDDSALYLCASSLRLWIKNEQFFGPGTRLTVL.